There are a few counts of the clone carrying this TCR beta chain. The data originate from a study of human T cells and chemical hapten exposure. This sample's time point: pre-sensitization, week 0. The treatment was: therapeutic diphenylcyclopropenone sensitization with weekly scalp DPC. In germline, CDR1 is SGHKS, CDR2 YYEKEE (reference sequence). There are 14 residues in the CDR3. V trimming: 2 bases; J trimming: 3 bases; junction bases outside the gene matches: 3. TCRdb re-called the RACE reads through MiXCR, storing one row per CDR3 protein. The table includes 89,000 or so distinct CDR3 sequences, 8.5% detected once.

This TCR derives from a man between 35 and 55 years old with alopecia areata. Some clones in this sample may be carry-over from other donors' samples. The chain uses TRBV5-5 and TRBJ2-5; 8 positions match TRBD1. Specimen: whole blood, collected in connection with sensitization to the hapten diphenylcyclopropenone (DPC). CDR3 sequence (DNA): TGTGCCAGCAGCTTCCAGGGGGCTGAAGAGACCCAGTACTTC. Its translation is CASSFQGAEETQYF.